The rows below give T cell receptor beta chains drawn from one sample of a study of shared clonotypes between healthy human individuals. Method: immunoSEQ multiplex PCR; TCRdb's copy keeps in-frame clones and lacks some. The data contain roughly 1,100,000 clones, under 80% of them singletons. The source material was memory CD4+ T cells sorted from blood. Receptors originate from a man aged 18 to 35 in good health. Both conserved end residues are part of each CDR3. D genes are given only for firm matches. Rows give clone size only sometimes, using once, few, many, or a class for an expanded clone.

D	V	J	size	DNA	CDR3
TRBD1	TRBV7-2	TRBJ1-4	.	TGTGCCAGCAGCCTGGGACAGGGAGTAGGTGAAAAACTGTTTTTT	CASSLGQGVGEKLFF
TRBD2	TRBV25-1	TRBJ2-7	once	TGTGCCAGCCAAAAAGCGGGAGGGCCATGGCACGAGCAGTACTTC	CASQKAGGPWHEQYF
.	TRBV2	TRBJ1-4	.	TGTGCCACGGCAGTATATGCGACTCGAAAGGAAGAAAAACTGTTTTTT	CATAVYATRKEEKLFF
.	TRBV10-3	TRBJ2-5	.	TGTGCCATCAGTGACGGGGGACGAGAGACCCAGTACTTC	CAISDGGRETQYF
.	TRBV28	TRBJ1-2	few	TGTGCCAGCAGTTCTGACAGGTCCTATGGCTACACCTTC	CASSSDRSYGYTF
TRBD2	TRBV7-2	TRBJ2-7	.	TGTGCCAGCAGTTGGACTAGCGGGAGGGGCTCCGAGCAGTACTTC	CASSWTSGRGSEQYF
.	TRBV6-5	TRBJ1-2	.	TGTGCCAGTACTCCGGGGGGGGAGAGGAGCTATGGCTACACCTTC	CASTPGGERSYGYTF
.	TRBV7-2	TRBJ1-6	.	TGTGCCAGCAGCCTCAGGGGAAGCTCCTATAATTCACCCCTCCACTTT	CASSLRGSSYNSPLHF
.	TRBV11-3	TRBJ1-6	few	TGTGCCAGCAGCTTAGGGGCACGCAATGACCTCCACTTT	CASSLGARNDLHF
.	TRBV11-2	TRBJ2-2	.	TGTGCCAGCAGCTTTAGCGGCCTTTACACCGGGGAGCTGTTTTTT	CASSFSGLYTGELFF
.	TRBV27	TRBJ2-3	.	TGTGCCAGCAGTTTTTCGGTCTCTCTTACGAATACGCAGTATTTT	CASSFSVSLTNTQYF
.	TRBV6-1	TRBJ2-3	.	TGTGCCAGCAGTGTGGTAGGCGGCGCAGATACGCAGTATTTT	CASSVVGGADTQYF
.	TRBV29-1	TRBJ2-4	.	TGCAGCGTTGAAATCGGGGGGCAAGCCAAAAACATTCAGTACTTC	CSVEIGGQAKNIQYF
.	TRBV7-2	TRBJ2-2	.	TGTGCCAGCTCGCCCGGGACGGCCACCGGGGAGCTGTTTTTT	CASSPGTATGELFF
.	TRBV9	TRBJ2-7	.	TGTGCCAGCAGCGAGGGAGTCCAGTCCTACGAGCAGTACTTC	CASSEGVQSYEQYF
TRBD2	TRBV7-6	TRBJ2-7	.	TGTGCCAGCAGCCAGAGCGGGGGGGCCTCCTACGAGCAGTACTTC	CASSQSGGASYEQYF
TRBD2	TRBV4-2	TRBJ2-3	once	TGTGCCAGCAGCCAAGATCCCGCGGCGGGGGGGCTCCAAGATACGCAGTATTTT	CASSQDPAAGGLQDTQYF
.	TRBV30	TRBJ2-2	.	TGTGCCTGGACCCTACCGAGGCCCACCGGGGAGCTGTTTTTT	CAWTLPRPTGELFF
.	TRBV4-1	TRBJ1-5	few	TGCGCCAGCAGCCAAGAGGGGGGGTCGCCCCAGCATTTT	CASSQEGGSPQHF
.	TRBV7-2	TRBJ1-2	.	TGTGCCAGCAGCTTACAGGGAACTGGCTACACCTTC	CASSLQGTGYTF
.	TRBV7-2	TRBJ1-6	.	TGTGCCAGCAGCCCGAGGGGTAATTCACCCCTCCACTTT	CASSPRGNSPLHF
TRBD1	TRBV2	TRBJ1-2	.	TGTGCCAGCAGTCCCGACAGGGACCATGGCTACACCTTC	CASSPDRDHGYTF
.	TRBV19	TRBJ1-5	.	TGTGCCAGTAGTATAGAGGGGGTAATGGATCAGCCCCAGCATTTT	CASSIEGVMDQPQHF
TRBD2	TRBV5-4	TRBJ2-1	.	TGTGCCAGCAGCTCGGGACTAGCGGGGTTAAATGAGCAGTTCTTC	CASSSGLAGLNEQFF
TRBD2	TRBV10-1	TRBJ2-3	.	TGCGCCAGCAGTGCCGGGACTAGCGGGGGACCAGGGGATACGCAGTATTTT	CASSAGTSGGPGDTQYF
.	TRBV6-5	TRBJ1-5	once	TGTGCCAGTACCAGGGGTCCCGATCAGCCCCAGCATTTT	CASTRGPDQPQHF
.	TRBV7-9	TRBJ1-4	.	TGTGCCAGCAGCTTACGGGCGACGGAAGAAAAACTGTTTTTT	CASSLRATEEKLFF
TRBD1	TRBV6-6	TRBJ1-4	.	TGTGCCAGCAGACCATCGGACAGGGGGCGTGAAAAACTGTTTTTT	CASRPSDRGREKLFF
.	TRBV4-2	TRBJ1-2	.	TGTGCCAGCAGGGGGGGGGATAACTATGGCTACACCTTC	CASRGGDNYGYTF